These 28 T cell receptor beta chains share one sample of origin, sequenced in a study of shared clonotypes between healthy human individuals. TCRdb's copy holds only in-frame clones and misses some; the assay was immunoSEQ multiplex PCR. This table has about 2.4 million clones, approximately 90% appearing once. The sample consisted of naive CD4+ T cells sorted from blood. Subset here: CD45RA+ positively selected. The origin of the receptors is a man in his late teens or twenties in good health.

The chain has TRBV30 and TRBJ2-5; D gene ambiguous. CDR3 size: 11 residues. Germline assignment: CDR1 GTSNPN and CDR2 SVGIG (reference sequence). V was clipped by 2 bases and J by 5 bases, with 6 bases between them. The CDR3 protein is CAWSRWETQYF. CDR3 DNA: TGTGCCTGGAGTCGATGGGAGACCCAGTACTTC.

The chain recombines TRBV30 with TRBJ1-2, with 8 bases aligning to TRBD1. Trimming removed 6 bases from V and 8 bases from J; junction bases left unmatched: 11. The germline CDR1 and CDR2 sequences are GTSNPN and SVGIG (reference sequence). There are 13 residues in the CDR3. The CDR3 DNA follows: TGTGCCTGCCCCGGAACAGGGGGAAAAGGCTACACCTTC. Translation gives CACPGTGGKGYTF.

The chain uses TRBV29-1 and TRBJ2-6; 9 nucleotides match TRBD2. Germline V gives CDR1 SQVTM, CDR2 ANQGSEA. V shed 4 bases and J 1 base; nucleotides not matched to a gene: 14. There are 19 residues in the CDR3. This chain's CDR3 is CSVAYLGSGGPSGANVLTF. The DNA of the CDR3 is TGCAGCGTTGCTTACCTCGGTAGCGGGGGCCCGTCTGGGGCCAACGTCCTGACTTTC.

This CDR3 reads CASSGTASTDTQYF. CDR3 nucleotides: TGCGCCAGCAGCGGGACGGCTAGCACAGATACGCAGTATTTT. The chain combines TRBV5-1 with TRBJ2-3; D may be TRBD1 or TRBD2 (5 bases each). Germline loops: CDR1 SGHRS, CDR2 YFSETQ. Trimming left V 4 bases short and J 0 bases short, with 9 bases between. The CDR3 consists of 14 residues. Full variable domain (remainder filled in from reference TRBV5-1 and TRBJ2-3): KAGVTQTPRYLIKTRGQQVTLSCSPISGHRSVSWYQQTPGQGLQFLFEYFSETQRNKGNFPGRFSGRQFSNSRSEMNVSTLELGDSALYLCASSGTASTDTQYFGPGTRLTVL.

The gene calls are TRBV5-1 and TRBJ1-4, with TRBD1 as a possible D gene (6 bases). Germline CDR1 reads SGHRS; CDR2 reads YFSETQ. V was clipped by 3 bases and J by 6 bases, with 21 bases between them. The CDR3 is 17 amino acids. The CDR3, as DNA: TGCGCCAGCAGCTGGGGGCAGGGGACGTTTGGGTATGAAAAACTGTTTTTT. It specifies CASSWGQGTFGYEKLFF.

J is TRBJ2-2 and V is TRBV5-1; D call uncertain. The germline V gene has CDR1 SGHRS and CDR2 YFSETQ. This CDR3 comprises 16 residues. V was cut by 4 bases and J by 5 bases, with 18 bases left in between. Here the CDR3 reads CASSTLGSLGTGELFF. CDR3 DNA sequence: TGCGCCAGCAGCACACTGGGCTCCCTAGGAACCGGGGAGCTGTTTTTT. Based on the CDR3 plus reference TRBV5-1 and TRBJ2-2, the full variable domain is KAGVTQTPRYLIKTRGQQVTLSCSPISGHRSVSWYQQTPGQGLQFLFEYFSETQRNKGNFPGRFSGRQFSNSRSEMNVSTLELGDSALYLCASSTLGSLGTGELFFGEGSRLTVL.

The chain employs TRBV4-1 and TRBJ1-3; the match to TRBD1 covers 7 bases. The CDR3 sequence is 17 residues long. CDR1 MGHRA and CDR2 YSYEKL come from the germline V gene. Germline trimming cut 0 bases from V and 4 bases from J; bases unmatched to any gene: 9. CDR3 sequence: CASSQDPTGMRGNTIYF. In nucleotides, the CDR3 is TGCGCCAGCAGCCAAGATCCGACAGGGATGAGAGGAAACACCATATATTTT.

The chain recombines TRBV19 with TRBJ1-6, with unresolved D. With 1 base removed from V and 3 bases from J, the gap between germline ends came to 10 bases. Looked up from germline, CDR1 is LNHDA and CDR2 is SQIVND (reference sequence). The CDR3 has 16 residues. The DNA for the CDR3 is TGTGCCAGTAGTATAGGGGCTCGGAGCTATAATTCACCCCTCCACTTT. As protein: CASSIGARSYNSPLHF.

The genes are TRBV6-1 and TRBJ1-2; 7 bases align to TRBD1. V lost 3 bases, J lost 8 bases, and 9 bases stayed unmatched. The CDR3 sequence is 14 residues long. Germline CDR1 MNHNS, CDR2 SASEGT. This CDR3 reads CASSDRTGGRGYTF. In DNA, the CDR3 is TGTGCCAGCAGTGATCGGACAGGAGGGAGAGGCTACACCTTC.

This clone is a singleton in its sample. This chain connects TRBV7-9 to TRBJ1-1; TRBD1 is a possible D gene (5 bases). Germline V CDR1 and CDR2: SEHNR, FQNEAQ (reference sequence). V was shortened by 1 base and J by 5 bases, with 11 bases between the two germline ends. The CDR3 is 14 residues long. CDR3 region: CASSLDGGRTEAFF. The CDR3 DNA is TGTGCCAGCAGCTTAGACGGGGGAAGGACTGAAGCTTTCTTT.

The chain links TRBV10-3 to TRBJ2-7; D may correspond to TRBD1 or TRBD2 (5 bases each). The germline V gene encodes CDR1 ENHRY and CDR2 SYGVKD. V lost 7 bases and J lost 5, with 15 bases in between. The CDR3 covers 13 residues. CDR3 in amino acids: CAITGRTFDEQYF. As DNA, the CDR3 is TGTGCCATCACGGGACGGACTTTCGACGAGCAGTACTTC.

Here the CDR3 DNA reads TGTGCCATCAGTGAGTCGACCGGGACAGGGGGGGAAGCTTTCTTT. As protein: CAISESTGTGGEAFF. This chain links TRBV10-3 with TRBJ1-1; 11 bases line up with TRBD1. Per germline, CDR1 ENHRY and CDR2 SYGVKD. The V and J ends lost 0 bases and 8 bases, in that order; junction bases with no gene match: 5. The CDR3 runs to 15 residues.

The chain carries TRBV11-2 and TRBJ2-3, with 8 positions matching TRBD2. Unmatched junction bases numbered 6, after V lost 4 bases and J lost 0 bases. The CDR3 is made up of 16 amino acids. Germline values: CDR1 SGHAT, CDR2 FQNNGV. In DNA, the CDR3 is TGTGCCAGCAGCTCTAAAGCGGGAGTTAGCACAGATACGCAGTATTTT. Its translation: CASSSKAGVSTDTQYF.

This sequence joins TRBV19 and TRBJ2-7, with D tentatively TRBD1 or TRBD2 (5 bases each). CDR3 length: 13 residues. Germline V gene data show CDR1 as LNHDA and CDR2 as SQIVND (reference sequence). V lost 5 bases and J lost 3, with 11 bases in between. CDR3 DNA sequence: TGTGCCAGTAGTTTGGGGGTGAGCTACGAGCAGTACTTC. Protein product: CASSLGVSYEQYF. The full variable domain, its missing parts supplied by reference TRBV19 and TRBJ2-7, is DGGITQSPKYLFRKEGQNVTLSCEQNLNHDAMYWYRQDPGQGLRLIYYSQIVNDFQKGDIAEGYSVSREKKESFPLTVTSAQKNPTAFYLCASSLGVSYEQYFGPGTRLTVT.

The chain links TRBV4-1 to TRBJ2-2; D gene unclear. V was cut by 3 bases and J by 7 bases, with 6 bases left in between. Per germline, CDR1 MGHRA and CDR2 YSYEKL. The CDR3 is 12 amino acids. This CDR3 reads CASSHLYGELFF. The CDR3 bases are TGCGCCAGCAGCCACCTCTACGGGGAGCTGTTTTTT.

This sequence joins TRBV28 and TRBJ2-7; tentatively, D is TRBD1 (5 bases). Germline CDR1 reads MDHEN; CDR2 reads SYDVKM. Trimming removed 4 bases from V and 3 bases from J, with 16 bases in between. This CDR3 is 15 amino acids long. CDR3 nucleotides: TGTGCCAGCAGTTCCCCCTCAGGACATATCTACGAGCAGTACTTC. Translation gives CASSSPSGHIYEQYF.

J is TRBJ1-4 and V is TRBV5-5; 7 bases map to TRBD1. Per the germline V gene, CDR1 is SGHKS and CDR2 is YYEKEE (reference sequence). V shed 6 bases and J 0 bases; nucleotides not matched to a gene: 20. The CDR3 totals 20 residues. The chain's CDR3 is CASILGSPGTVTATNEKLFF. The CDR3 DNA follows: TGTGCCAGCATCCTTGGGTCCCCCGGGACAGTAACTGCAACTAATGAAAAACTGTTTTTT.

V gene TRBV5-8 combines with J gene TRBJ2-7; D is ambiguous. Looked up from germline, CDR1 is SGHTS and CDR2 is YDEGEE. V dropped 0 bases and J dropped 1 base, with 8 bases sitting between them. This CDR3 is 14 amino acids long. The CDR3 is CASSLVGKSYEQYF. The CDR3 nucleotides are TGTGCCAGCAGCTTGGTAGGGAAGTCCTACGAGCAGTACTTC.

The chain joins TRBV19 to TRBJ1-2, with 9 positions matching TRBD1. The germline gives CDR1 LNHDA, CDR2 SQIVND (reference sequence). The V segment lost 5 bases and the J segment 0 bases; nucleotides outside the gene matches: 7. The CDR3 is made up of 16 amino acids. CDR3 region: CASSVGQGPANYGYTF. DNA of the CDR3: TGTGCCAGTAGTGTCGGACAGGGGCCGGCTAACTATGGCTACACCTTC.

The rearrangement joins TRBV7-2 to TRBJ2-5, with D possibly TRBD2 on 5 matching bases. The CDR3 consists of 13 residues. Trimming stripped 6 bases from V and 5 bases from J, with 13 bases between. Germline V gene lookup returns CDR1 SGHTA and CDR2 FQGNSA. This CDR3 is CASSRGGIETQYF. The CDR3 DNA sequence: TGTGCCAGCAGTCGGGGTGGAATCGAGACCCAGTACTTC.

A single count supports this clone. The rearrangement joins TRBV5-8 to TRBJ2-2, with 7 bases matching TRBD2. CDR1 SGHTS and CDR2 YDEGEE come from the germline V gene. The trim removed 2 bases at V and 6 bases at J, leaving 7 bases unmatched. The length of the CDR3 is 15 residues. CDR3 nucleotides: TGTGCCAGCAGCTTAGGCGGGAGTTCGTCCGGGGAGCTGTTTTTT. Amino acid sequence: CASSLGGSSSGELFF. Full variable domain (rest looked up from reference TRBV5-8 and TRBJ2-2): EAGVTQSPTHLIKTRGQQATLRCSPISGHTSVYWYQQALGLGLQFLLWYDEGEERNRGNFPPRFSGRQFPNYSSELNVNALELEDSALYLCASSLGGSSSGELFFGEGSRLTVL.

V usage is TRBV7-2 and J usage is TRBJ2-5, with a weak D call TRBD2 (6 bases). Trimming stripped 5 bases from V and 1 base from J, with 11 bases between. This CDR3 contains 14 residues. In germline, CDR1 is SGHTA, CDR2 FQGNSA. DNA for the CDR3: TGTGCCAGCAGCGTCGGAGGGGTCCAAGAGACCCAGTACTTC. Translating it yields CASSVGGVQETQYF. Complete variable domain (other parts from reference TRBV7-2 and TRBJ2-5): GAGVSQSPSNKVTEKGKDVELRCDPISGHTALYWYRQSLGQGLEFLIYFQGNSAPDKSGLPSDRFSAERTGGSVSTLTIQRTQQEDSAVYLCASSVGGVQETQYFGPGTRLLVL.

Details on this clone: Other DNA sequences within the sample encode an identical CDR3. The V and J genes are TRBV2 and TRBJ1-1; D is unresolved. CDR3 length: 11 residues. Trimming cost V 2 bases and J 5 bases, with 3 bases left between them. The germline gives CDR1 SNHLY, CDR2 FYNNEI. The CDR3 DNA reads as TGTGCCAGCAGTGAAAGTACTGAAGCTTTCTTT. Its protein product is CASSESTEAFF.

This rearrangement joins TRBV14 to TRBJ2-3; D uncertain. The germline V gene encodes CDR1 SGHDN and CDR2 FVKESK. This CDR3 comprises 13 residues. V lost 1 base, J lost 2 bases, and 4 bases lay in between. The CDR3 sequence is CASSQGNTDTQYF. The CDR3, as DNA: TGTGCCAGCAGCCAAGGCAACACAGATACGCAGTATTTT.

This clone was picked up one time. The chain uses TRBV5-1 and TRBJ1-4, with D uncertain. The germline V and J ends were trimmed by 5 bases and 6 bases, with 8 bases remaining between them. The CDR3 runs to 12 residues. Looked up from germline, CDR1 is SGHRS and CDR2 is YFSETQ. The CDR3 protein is CASRVGDEKLFF. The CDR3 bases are TGCGCCAGCAGAGTCGGCGATGAAAAACTGTTTTTT. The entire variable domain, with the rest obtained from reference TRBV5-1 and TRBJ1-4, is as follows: KAGVTQTPRYLIKTRGQQVTLSCSPISGHRSVSWYQQTPGQGLQFLFEYFSETQRNKGNFPGRFSGRQFSNSRSEMNVSTLELGDSALYLCASRVGDEKLFFGSGTQLSVL.

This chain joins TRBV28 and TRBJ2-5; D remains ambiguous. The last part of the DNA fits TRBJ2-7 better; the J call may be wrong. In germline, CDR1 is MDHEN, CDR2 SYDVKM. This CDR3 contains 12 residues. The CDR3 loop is CASSPHKDEQYF. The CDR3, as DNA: TGTGCCAGCAGTCCCCATAAAGACGAGCAGTACTTC.

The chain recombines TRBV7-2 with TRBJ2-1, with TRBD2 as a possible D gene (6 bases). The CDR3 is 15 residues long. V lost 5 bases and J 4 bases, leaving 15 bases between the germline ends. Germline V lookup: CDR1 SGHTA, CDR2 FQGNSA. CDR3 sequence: CASSRRDSQYNEQFF. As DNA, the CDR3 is TGTGCCAGCAGCCGCCGGGACTCCCAGTACAATGAGCAGTTCTTC.

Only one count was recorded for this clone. CDR3 bases: TGCGCCAGCAGCCCGGAGGGGTGGAACTATGGCTACACCTTC. Its protein product is CASSPEGWNYGYTF. The chain carries TRBV5-1 and TRBJ1-2, with a possible D match to TRBD1 (5 bases). This CDR3 is 14 amino acids long. Trimming shortened V by 4 bases and J by 2 bases, and 12 bases separated the two germline ends. Germline CDR1 is SGHRS and CDR2 is YFSETQ. The variable domain in full, completed from reference TRBV5-1 and TRBJ1-2, reads KAGVTQTPRYLIKTRGQQVTLSCSPISGHRSVSWYQQTPGQGLQFLFEYFSETQRNKGNFPGRFSGRQFSNSRSEMNVSTLELGDSALYLCASSPEGWNYGYTFGSGTRLTVV.